Presented here are 27 T cell receptor beta chains from one specimen sequenced in a study of blood T cells in healthy people across ages. A sample-barcoded 5' primer and a J-beta primer mix were used in a second PCR of roughly 7 to 11 cycles. Using its own MiXCR run on the 5' RACE reads, TCRdb lists one record per CDR3 protein. The top ten clones hold around 13% of a sample with around 1,100,000 distinct CDR3 sequences, 35% to 40% of them seen once. Material for sequencing was blood. The receptor set was obtained from a man younger than 35 in good health.

This clonotype was detected a few times. This chain joins TRBV20-1 and TRBJ2-5, with no clear D. Trimming left V 8 bases short and J 5 bases short, with 18 bases between. The germline V gene has CDR1 DFQATT and CDR2 SNEGSKA (reference sequence). The CDR3 has 13 residues. CDR3 sequence (DNA): TGCAGTCCTCTGAGTCCCGAAAGGGAGACCCAGTACTTC. The encoded protein is CSPLSPERETQYF.

The chain uses TRBV20-1 and TRBJ2-4, with 11 positions matching TRBD1. The J call may not be correct, given that the DNA end is closer to TRBJ2-7. The V gene's germline CDR1 is DFQATT and CDR2 SNEGSKA (reference sequence). This CDR3 is 14 amino acids long. For the CDR3, the DNA is TGCAGTGCTACCAAAGGGACAGGGGGCTACGAGCAGTACTTC. Translated, it gives CSATKGTGGYEQYF.

This clonotype was counted between two and nine times. The chain uses TRBV2 and TRBJ2-1; TRBD2 agrees at 8 bases. There are 14 residues in the CDR3. In germline, CDR1 is SNHLY, CDR2 FYNNEI. After removal of 8 bases from V and 6 bases from J, the junction contained 9 bases not matched to a gene. CDR3 residues: CASQGTSTRNEQFF. CDR3 sequence (DNA): TGTGCCAGCCAAGGGACTAGTACTCGCAATGAGCAGTTCTTC.

This rearrangement joins TRBV7-2 to TRBJ2-3; possibly TRBD1 or TRBD2 for D (5 bases each). This CDR3 has 15 amino acids. Germline lookup yields CDR1 SGHTA and CDR2 FQGNSA. V lost 4 bases, J lost 4 bases, and 15 bases lay in between. The CDR3: CASSSTGTFADTQYF. The DNA of the CDR3 is TGTGCCAGCAGCTCGACGGGGACCTTCGCAGATACGCAGTATTTT.

This rearrangement joins TRBV28 to TRBJ2-1; perhaps TRBD2 as D (5 bases). The J call may not be correct, given that the DNA end is closer to TRBJ2-7. The CDR3 totals 15 residues. Germline V gene sequence: CDR1 MDHEN, CDR2 SYDVKM. This CDR3 reads CASRVTGSSYNEQYF. CDR3 bases: TGTGCCAGCAGAGTGACGGGGAGCTCCTACAATGAGCAGTACTTC.

The V call is TRBV7-2, the J call TRBJ2-3; the D is unclear. CDR1 is SGHTA, CDR2 FQGNSA, per germline. This CDR3 is 15 amino acids long. The V end was cut by 2 bases, the J end by 2 bases, with 11 bases between. The CDR3 is CASSLRGTTTDTQYF. The DNA of the CDR3 is TGTGCCAGCAGCTTACGAGGCACGACCACAGATACGCAGTATTTT.

The rearrangement links TRBV20-1 to TRBJ2-1, with no clear D. V was pared by 5 bases and J by 12 bases, with 17 bases between. The CDR3 has 12 residues. CDR1 is DFQATT and CDR2 is SNEGSKA in the germline V gene (reference sequence). Here the CDR3 DNA reads TGCAGTGCTTACCGATACCGACTCCGGCAGTTCTTC. This sequence encodes CSAYRYRLRQFF.

The rearrangement links TRBV27 to TRBJ2-2, with no clear D. The germline gives CDR1 MNHEY, CDR2 SMNVEV (reference sequence). V lost 4 bases and J 0 bases, leaving 6 bases between the germline ends. This CDR3 has 14 residues. The CDR3 coding sequence is TGTGCCAGCAGTTCAAATTCGAACACCGGGGAGCTGTTTTTT. Translated: CASSSNSNTGELFF.

V and J are TRBV7-2 and TRBJ1-3; D not resolved. CDR1 is SGHTA, CDR2 FQGNSA, per germline. This CDR3 contains 15 residues. Trimming shortened V by 3 bases and J by 3 bases, and 12 bases separated the two germline ends. CDR3 in DNA: TGTGCCAGCAGCTTCGGGAGGGTTGGTGGAAACACCATATATTTT. Protein: CASSFGRVGGNTIYF.

This sequence joins TRBV7-6 and TRBJ1-2, with D possibly TRBD1 on 6 matching bases. Germline-derived CDR1 and CDR2 are SGHVS and FNYEAQ. This CDR3 is 15 amino acids long. The V end lost 2 bases, the J end lost 7 bases, and 17 bases lay between the germline ends. The CDR3 sequence: CASSLTGRESSGYTF. As DNA, the CDR3 is TGTGCCAGCAGCTTAACAGGGAGGGAATCAAGTGGCTACACCTTC. Based on the CDR3 plus reference TRBV7-6 and TRBJ1-2, the full variable domain is GAGVSQSPRYKVTKRGQDVALRCDPISGHVSLYWYRQALGQGPEFLTYFNYEAQQDKSGLPNDRFSAERPEGSISTLTIQRTEQRDSAMYRCASSLTGRESSGYTFGSGTRLTVV.

This clonotype was observed a handful of times. This chain uses TRBV20-1 with TRBJ1-6; D unresolved. Trimming pared 0 bases from V and 8 bases from J, leaving 17 bases between. CDR1 DFQATT and CDR2 SNEGSKA come from the germline V gene (reference sequence). There are 16 residues in the CDR3. In DNA, the CDR3 is TGCAGTGCTAGAGATCTTTCGGGCAGTGGTTATTCACCCCTCCACTTT. This codes for CSARDLSGSGYSPLHF.

This chain connects TRBV12-3 or TRBV12-4 to TRBJ1-1, with D unresolved. The V gene lost 1 base and the J gene lost 0 bases, with 12 bases spanning the gap. The CDR3 is 16 amino acids. This CDR3 is CASSLGGVVLNTEAFF. The CDR3 nucleotides are TGTGCCAGCAGTTTAGGCGGGGTAGTTTTGAACACTGAAGCTTTCTTT.

This clonotype appeared many times. The rearrangement uses TRBV29-1 and TRBJ1-5; possibly TRBD1 for D (6 bases). The CDR3 loop spans 12 amino acids. V was pared by 3 bases and J by 5 bases, with 8 bases between. Germline V lookup: CDR1 SQVTM, CDR2 ANQGSEA. In DNA, the CDR3 is TGCAGCGTTGAGGAGGGGGATCAGCCCCAGCATTTT. Translating gives CSVEEGDQPQHF.

This clonotype was observed a handful of times. This may come from a read error, since a much larger clone is one base off. The chain recombines TRBV7-2 with TRBJ2-7; possible D gene TRBD1, 5 bases. The CDR3 spans 13 residues. Germline CDR1 SGHTA, CDR2 FQGNSA. Between the trimmed V and J ends, which lost 5 bases and 0 bases, there was a span of 8 bases. The CDR3 here is CASSRQSSYEQYF. Here the CDR3 DNA reads TGTGCCAGCAGCCGACAGAGCTCCTACGAGCAGTACTTC.

The table lists this clonotype with a few counts. The rearrangement uses TRBV20-1 and TRBJ2-7, with D perhaps given as TRBD1 or TRBD2 (6 bases each). The CDR3 runs 16 residues. V was shortened by 1 base and J by 6 bases, with 22 bases between the two germline ends. Germline CDR1 and CDR2: DFQATT and SNEGSKA (reference sequence). In DNA form, the CDR3 reads TGCAGTGCTAGAGGAGACCTGTTGGGGGGCCCCCCCGAGCAGTACTTC. Its translation: CSARGDLLGGPPEQYF.

This clonotype was observed a few times. The genes are TRBV7-2 and TRBJ2-1; D is undetermined. Germline loops: CDR1 SGHTA, CDR2 FQGNSA. The CDR3 contains 11 residues. Trimming left V 5 bases short and J 8 bases short, with 7 bases between. The CDR3 bases are TGTGCCAGCAGCCTGCAGGATGAGCAGTTCTTC. Translation gives CASSLQDEQFF.

This chain joins TRBV4-2 and TRBJ1-4; 7 bases align to TRBD1. CDR1 is LGHNA, CDR2 YNFKEQ, per germline. The CDR3 totals 16 residues. V shed 4 bases and J 4 bases; nucleotides not matched to a gene: 9. The DNA for the CDR3 is TGTGCCAGCAGCCCGGAAAGGACAGGACTTAATGAAAAACTGTTTTTT. Protein sequence: CASSPERTGLNEKLFF.

This clonotype has a handful of counts. The chain carries TRBV6-2 or TRBV6-3 and TRBJ1-5; D not resolved. Germline CDR1 is MNHEY and CDR2 is SVGEGT. This CDR3 is built from 13 residues. Trimming removed 5 bases from V and 7 bases from J, with 12 bases in between. The CDR3 loop is CASSTAEGQPQHF. The CDR3 nucleotides are TGTGCCAGCAGTACCGCTGAAGGGCAGCCCCAGCATTTT.

There are a few counts of this clonotype. The J gene is TRBJ1-2, the V gene TRBV3-1; D is undetermined. The CDR3 covers 14 residues. V lost 4 bases, J lost 4 bases, and 13 bases lay in between. From germline, CDR1 is LGHDT and CDR2 YNNKEL (reference sequence). The CDR3 DNA sequence: TGTGCCAGCAGCCCCGGGGAAGGCTCCTATGGCTACACCTTC. Amino acids: CASSPGEGSYGYTF. Together with reference TRBV3-1 and TRBJ1-2, the CDR3 gives the full variable domain: DTAVSQTPKYLVTQMGNDKSIKCEQNLGHDTMYWYKQDSKKFLKIMFSYNNKELIINETVPNRFSPKSPDKAHLNLHINSLELGDSAVYFCASSPGEGSYGYTFGSGTRLTVV.

This clonotype showed up just a few times. This chain uses TRBV3-1 with TRBJ1-1; D is undetermined. Trimming took off 4 bases at V and 5 bases at J, with 11 bases between the two ends. There are 13 residues in the CDR3. Germline V gives CDR1 LGHDT, CDR2 YNNKEL (reference sequence). The CDR3 coding sequence is TGTGCCAGCAGCCGCTCGGGTGGAACTGAAGCTTTCTTT. This sequence encodes CASSRSGGTEAFF.

This clonotype was seen many times. The V gene is TRBV7-2, the J gene TRBJ1-2; D gene unclear. Germline-derived CDR1 and CDR2 are SGHTA and FQGNSA. The germline V and J ends were trimmed by 0 bases and 6 bases, with 8 bases remaining between them. The CDR3 consists of 13 residues. CDR3 region: CASSLAAGNGYTF. CDR3 DNA: TGTGCCAGCAGCTTAGCGGCTGGGAATGGCTACACCTTC.

In its sample, this clonotype was seen a few times. The chain recombines TRBV9 with TRBJ2-7, with D perhaps matching TRBD1 (5 bases). The CDR3 has 12 amino acids. Trimming removed 1 base from V and 7 bases from J, with 9 bases in between. CDR1 and CDR2 from the germline V gene are SGDLS and YYNGEE. The CDR3 region is CASSVSPGEQYF. CDR3 coding DNA: TGTGCCAGCAGCGTATCCCCAGGGGAGCAGTACTTC.

V and J are TRBV5-1 and TRBJ1-6; the D is unclear. This CDR3 is built from 15 residues. Trimming pared 0 bases from V and 6 bases from J, leaving 10 bases between. From germline, CDR1 is SGHRS and CDR2 YFSETQ. The CDR3 DNA follows: TGCGCCAGCAGCTTGGAACAGCCGGTTAATTCACCCCTCCACTTT. Protein sequence: CASSLEQPVNSPLHF.

This clonotype was seen a single time. The rearrangement uses TRBV12-3 or TRBV12-4 and TRBJ1-1; unclear D gene. With 4 bases removed from V and 1 base from J, the gap between germline ends came to 10 bases. The CDR3 sequence is 14 residues long. CDR3 region: CASSSDTTNTEAFF. The DNA of the CDR3 is TGTGCCAGCAGTTCAGACACGACGAACACTGAAGCTTTCTTT.

The chain combines TRBV7-9 with TRBJ1-6, with 7 bases aligning to TRBD1. The V gene's germline CDR1 is SEHNR and CDR2 FQNEAQ (reference sequence). With 2 bases clipped from V and 7 bases from J, the junction kept 5 bases outside the gene matches. The CDR3 loop spans 15 amino acids. DNA for the CDR3: TGTGCCAGCAGCTTACGGGCAGGGGGAAATTCACCCCTCCACTTT. Protein product: CASSLRAGGNSPLHF.

This chain uses TRBV20-1 with TRBJ1-4, with D possibly matching TRBD1 (5 bases). V was trimmed by 3 bases and J by 8 bases, leaving 16 bases between them. Germline CDR1 reads DFQATT; CDR2 reads SNEGSKA (reference sequence). This CDR3 spans 14 amino acids. The CDR3 spells CSASSGTEREKLFF. In nucleotides, the CDR3 is TGCAGTGCTAGTTCCGGGACCGAACGGGAAAAACTGTTTTTT.

CDR3 protein: CASRWGQETQFF. CDR3 in DNA: TGTGCCAGCAGGTGGGGGCAAGAGACCCAGTTCTTC. J is TRBJ2-5 and V is TRBV6-1; maybe TRBD1 (6 bases). TRBJ2-1 explains the end of the DNA better; the J call may be wrong. The CDR3 is 12 amino acids. The germline gives CDR1 MNHNS, CDR2 SASEGT.